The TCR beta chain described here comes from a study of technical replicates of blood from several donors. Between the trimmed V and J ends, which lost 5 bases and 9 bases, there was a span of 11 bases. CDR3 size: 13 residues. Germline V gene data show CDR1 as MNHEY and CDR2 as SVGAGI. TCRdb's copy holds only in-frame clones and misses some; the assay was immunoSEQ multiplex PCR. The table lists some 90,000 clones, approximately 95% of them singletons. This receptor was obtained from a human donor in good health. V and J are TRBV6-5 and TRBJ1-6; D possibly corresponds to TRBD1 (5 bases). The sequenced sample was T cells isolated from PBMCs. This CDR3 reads CASSAGSTSPLHF. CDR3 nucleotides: TGTGCCAGCAGTGCAGGGTCGACTTCACCCCTCCACTTT.